Presented here are 8 T cell receptor beta chains from one specimen sequenced in a study of blood T cell repertoires in COVID-19. Repertoires were generated with immunoSEQ multiplex PCR, while TCRdb's copy carries only in-frame clones and drops some. The profile shows under 20,000 clones, around 94% of them singletons. The sample consisted of peripheral blood. The receptor source for this set is a human donor in a cohort sampled during active COVID-19.

The rearrangement uses TRBV6-5 and TRBJ1-2; D is undetermined. Deletions cut 8 bases from V and 2 bases from J, with 12 bases between. CDR3 length: 13 amino acids. Germline CDR1 and CDR2: MNHEY and SVGAGI. The CDR3 nucleotides are TGTGCCAGCGGCGCAGGTTCAAACTATGGCTACACCTTC. This gives the protein CASGAGSNYGYTF.

V is TRBV2 and J is TRBJ2-5; a weak D match, TRBD2 (6 bases). Trimming left V 8 bases short and J 4 bases short, with 20 bases between. Germline V lookup: CDR1 SNHLY, CDR2 FYNNEI. The CDR3 runs to 15 residues. The CDR3 nucleotides are TGTGCCAGCGTGGAAATTCGCGGAGGGGTAGAGACCCAGTACTTC. This sequence encodes CASVEIRGGVETQYF.

V and J are TRBV11-2 and TRBJ2-7; 9 nucleotides agree with TRBD1. From germline, CDR1 is SGHAT and CDR2 FQNNGV. V trimming: 1 base; J trimming: 0 bases; junction bases outside the gene matches: 1. The CDR3 totals 15 residues. CDR3 DNA sequence: TGTGCCAGCAGCTTAGGGGGACAGGGCTCCTACGAGCAGTACTTC. Encoded protein: CASSLGGQGSYEQYF.

This clone was counted once. This chain connects TRBV6-6 to TRBJ2-3; a possible D gene is TRBD1 (6 bases). V was clipped by 6 bases and J by 0 bases, with 10 bases between them. Germline CDR1 is MNHNY and CDR2 is SVGAGI (reference sequence). This CDR3 spans 14 amino acids. CDR3 nucleotides: TGTGCCAGCAGGCCGGACAGTAGCACAGATACGCAGTATTTT. It translates to CASRPDSSTDTQYF.

The chain is built from TRBV29-1 and TRBJ1-2; D unresolved. There are 11 residues in the CDR3. Per the germline V gene, CDR1 is SQVTM and CDR2 is ANQGSEA. The V and J ends lost 7 bases and 8 bases respectively, with 14 bases between them. CDR3 sequence: CSARPTRGYTF. For the CDR3, the DNA is TGCAGCGCCCGCCCCACTAGGGGCTACACCTTC.

This chain joins TRBV27 and TRBJ2-5; 7 bases align to TRBD2. CDR1 is MNHEY, CDR2 SMNVEV, per germline (reference sequence). V trimming: 6 bases; J trimming: 7 bases; junction bases outside the gene matches: 8. The CDR3 contains 13 residues. As DNA, the CDR3 is TGTGCCAGCAGCCCGGGTGGGGGGGGGACCCAGTACTTC. Translating it yields CASSPGGGGTQYF.

The chain employs TRBV12-3 or TRBV12-4 and TRBJ1-1; no reliable D call. The V end lost 6 bases, the J end lost 1 base, and 3 bases lay between the germline ends. The CDR3 loop spans 11 amino acids. The CDR3 nucleotides are TGTGCCAGCAGCCGGAACACTGAAGCTTTCTTT. Its protein is CASSRNTEAFF.

This chain joins TRBV9 and TRBJ2-2, with TRBD2 matching 7 bases. Unmatched junction bases numbered 1, after V lost 4 bases and J lost 7 bases. CDR3 length: 12 residues. Germline CDR1 SGDLS, CDR2 YYNGEE. The CDR3 nucleotides read TGTGCCAGCAGCAGGACTAGCGGGGAGCTGTTTTTT. Translated: CASSRTSGELFF.